This TCR beta chain is drawn from a study of T-cell memory formation after mild COVID-19. Overall study: There were largely donor-specific TCR clusters.

CDR3 size: 13 residues. V lost 3 bases, J lost 3 bases, and 9 bases lay in between. Germline CDR1 and CDR2: LGHNA and YSLEER. TCRdb reprocessed the 5' RACE reads with MiXCR, giving one entry per CDR3 protein. The table includes some 120,000 distinct CDR3 sequences, about 17% detected once. The gene calls are TRBV4-3 and TRBJ2-7; possibly TRBD1 for D (6 bases). The sequencing sample was made of PBMCs or a T cell subset sorted from them (not recorded which). The origin of this receptor is a man between 18 and 29 years old who had mild COVID-19 (a few samples of this study predate the infection). Cell type and time point are not known. The CDR3 DNA reads TGCGCCAGCAGCCACACGGACAGCTACGAGCAGTACTTC. Protein sequence: CASSHTDSYEQYF.